Listed below are T cell receptor beta chains from one sample, sequenced in a study of blood T cells in healthy people across ages. In TCRdb, the 5' RACE reads were re-called with MiXCR into one record per CDR3 protein. Of around 750,000 distinct CDR3 sequences in the sample, 53% were seen once. The sample consisted of blood. All receptors come from an elderly man in good health. CDR3s include the opening cysteine and the closing phenylalanine or tryptophan. The D gene is left open where the match is weak. Clone size is shown for a subset of rows, as once, few, many or a class of expanded clone.

>TRBV29-1|TRBJ1-1|few|.
TGCAGCGTCCGAGCCCTCCTTGGGAACACTGAAGCTTTCTTT
CSVRALLGNTEAFF
>TRBV20-1|TRBJ2-1|.|TRBD2
TGCAGTGCGACATCACTAGCGGGGGACGATGAGCAGTTCTTC
CSATSLAGDDEQFF
>TRBV11-1|TRBJ1-6|.|TRBD1
TGTGCCAGCAGCTTAAATGACAGGGCCCTCCACTTT
CASSLNDRALHF
>TRBV12-3/TRBV12-4|TRBJ2-1|.|TRBD2
TGTGCCAGCAGGGGAGGACTAGCGGGAGGGTCTGAGCAGTTCTTC
CASRGGLAGGSEQFF
>TRBV7-9|TRBJ2-2|.|.
TGTGCCAGCAGCCAAGTGGGGAGTGGAAACACCGGGGAGCTGTTTTTT
CASSQVGSGNTGELFF
>TRBV5-1|TRBJ2-5|few|.
TGCGCCAGCAGCTTGTCAAGGGGCGGGGAGACCCAGTACTTC
CASSLSRGGETQYF
>TRBV9|TRBJ2-5|few|.
TGTGCCAGCAGCCCCTTTCAAGAGACCCAGTACTTC
CASSPFQETQYF
>TRBV7-2|TRBJ2-3|.|TRBD2
TGTGCCAGCAGTCGCTCCGGGACTAACACAGATACGCAGTATTTT
CASSRSGTNTDTQYF
>TRBV4-1|TRBJ2-7|.|.
TGCGCCAGCAGCTCCCGGGACATGTCCTACGAGCAGTACTTC
CASSSRDMSYEQYF
>TRBV6-6|TRBJ2-5|once|TRBD1
TGTGCCAGCAGTTTCACGGGGACAGGGGGTTTACTCGAGACCCAGTACTTC
CASSFTGTGGLLETQYF
>TRBV2|TRBJ2-6|once|.
TGTGCCAGCCGTGGTGGGGCGATCTCTGGGGCCAACGTCCTGACTTTC
CASRGGAISGANVLTF
>TRBV15|TRBJ2-5|few|TRBD2
TGTGCCACCAGCAGAGATATCGGTAGCGGGAGGGCCATGATAGAGACCCAGTACTTC
CATSRDIGSGRAMIETQYF
>TRBV20-1|TRBJ2-5|.|.
TGCAGTGCAATCCGCGGGCAGAGAGAGACCCAGTACTTC
CSAIRGQRETQYF
>TRBV28|TRBJ2-7|.|.
TGTGCCAGCAGTTTAGGGCAGGCCTACTACGAGCAGTACTTC
CASSLGQAYYEQYF
>TRBV20-1|TRBJ1-2|.|.
TGCAGTGCTAGAGATCCTAACTATGGCTACACCTTC
CSARDPNYGYTF
>TRBV6-2/TRBV6-3|TRBJ1-2|few|.
TGTGCCAGCAGCCGCGCGGGGGAACGGGATGGCTACACCTTC
CASSRAGERDGYTF
>TRBV7-3|TRBJ2-1|.|.
TGTGCCAGCAGCTTAATGGGGCCTACAGGGGAGCAGTTCTTC
CASSLMGPTGEQFF
>TRBV10-3|TRBJ2-1|.|TRBD2
TGTGCCATCAGTGACCCGGGACTAGCGTTTAATGAGCAGTTCTTC
CAISDPGLAFNEQFF
>TRBV10-2|TRBJ2-7|.|TRBD2
TGCGCCAGCAGTGAAGCGGGAACCTCCTACAATGAGCAGTACTTC
CASSEAGTSYNEQYF
>TRBV20-1|TRBJ1-5|.|.
TGCAGTGCTAGAGTCGCCCCAGGCAGATATAGCAATCAGCCCCAGCATTTT
CSARVAPGRYSNQPQHF
>TRBV20-1|TRBJ2-5|few|.
TGCAGTGCTAGAGCGCAGGGGATCCAGACCCAGTACTTC
CSARAQGIQTQYF
>TRBV12-3/TRBV12-4|TRBJ1-2|.|.
TGTGCCAGCAGTTTAAACGGGGGGTATGGCTACACCTTC
CASSLNGGYGYTF
>TRBV5-1|TRBJ2-7|few|.
TGCGCCAGCAGCCCCCTCGGGCTCTACGAGCAGTACTTC
CASSPLGLYEQYF
>TRBV9|TRBJ2-1|many|TRBD2
TGTGCCAGCAGCGCCCAAACTAGCGTTACCTACAATGAGCAGTTCTTC
CASSAQTSVTYNEQFF
>TRBV3-1|TRBJ2-3|.|.
TGTGCCAGCAGCCTGACCCCAGCGAGCACAGATACGCAGTATTTT
CASSLTPASTDTQYF
>TRBV7-2|TRBJ1-2|few|TRBD1
TGTGCCAGCAGCTTCCAATCCCAGGGGGTCAGTGGCTACACCTTC
CASSFQSQGVSGYTF
>TRBV27|TRBJ2-3|few|TRBD2
TGTGCCAGCAGTCCGCCCCCCTGGGGGGGAGATACGCAGTATTTT
CASSPPPWGGDTQYF
>TRBV2|TRBJ2-5|.|.
TGTGCCAGCAGTGAAAGGGCTAGCGATTCCCAGTACTTC
CASSERASDSQYF
>TRBV7-2|TRBJ2-5|.|TRBD1
TGTGCCAGCAGCTTAAGAATGGGACAGGGAAAAAGGTACTTC
CASSLRMGQGKRYF
>TRBV20-1|TRBJ2-3|.|TRBD2
TGCAGTGCTAGTCTCGGACTAGCGGGAGCAGATACGCAGTATTTT
CSASLGLAGADTQYF
>TRBV3-1|TRBJ2-3|few|TRBD2
TGTGCCAGCAGCCAAAGCGGGAGTGATCACAGATACGCGTATTTT
CASSQSGSDHRYAYF
>TRBV20-1|TRBJ2-1|few|TRBD2
TGCAGTGCTAGTCCACTAGCGGGAAATGAGCAGTTCTTC
CSASPLAGNEQFF
>TRBV5-1|TRBJ2-1|few|.
TGCGCCAGCAGCTTGGTAGCGGCCGCCTACAATGAGCAGTTCTTC
CASSLVAAAYNEQFF
>TRBV12-3/TRBV12-4|TRBJ2-7|.|.
TGTGCCAGCAGTTACAGGGTCAGGAACGAGCAGTACTTC
CASSYRVRNEQYF
>TRBV6-6|TRBJ2-7|.|.
TGTGCCAGCAGTCACACCGGTTACTACGAGCAGTACTTC
CASSHTGYYEQYF
>TRBV7-2|TRBJ2-7|.|.
TGTGCCAGCAGCCGTAGTCTGGACCCCTACGAGCAGTACTTC
CASSRSLDPYEQYF
>TRBV6-5|TRBJ2-7|.|TRBD1
TGTGCCAGCAGTGGACAGGGGGTAGGATTCGGCGAGCAGTACTTC
CASSGQGVGFGEQYF
>TRBV5-1|TRBJ1-1|few|.
TGCGCCAGCAGCTTGGAACAGCTTAACATGAACACTGAAGCTTTCTTT
CASSLEQLNMNTEAFF
>TRBV7-2|TRBJ2-3|.|.
TGTGCCAGCAGCAACTCGCCCACAGATACGCAGTATTTT
CASSNSPTDTQYF
>TRBV4-2|TRBJ1-5|.|.
TGTGCCAGCAGCCAAGGCGGAGAGATCAATCAGCCCCAGCATTTT
CASSQGGEINQPQHF
>TRBV12-3/TRBV12-4|TRBJ2-7|few|.
TGTGCCAGCAGCATAGGACTGACCTACGAGCAGTACTTC
CASSIGLTYEQYF
>TRBV6-1|TRBJ2-5|.|TRBD2
TGTGCCAGCAGTCTAGCGGGAGGGCAATACAATGAGCAGTACTTC
CASSLAGGQYNEQYF
>TRBV4-2|TRBJ2-1|.|TRBD2
TGTGCCAGCAGCCGAACGGAACTAGCGCCTTACAATGAGCAGTTCTTC
CASSRTELAPYNEQFF
>TRBV13|TRBJ2-3|few|.
TGTGCCAGCAGCCAGATTGACAGATACGCGTATTTT
CASSQIDRYAYF
>TRBV2|TRBJ1-5|.|.
TGTGCCAGCAGTAAAAACAGGGCGGGTCAGCCCCAGCATTTT
CASSKNRAGQPQHF
>TRBV6-5|TRBJ2-3|.|.
TGTGCCAGCAGGGGGGGCCACACAGATACGCAGTATTTT
CASRGGHTDTQYF
>TRBV6-2/TRBV6-3|TRBJ2-1|few|.
TGTGCCAGCAGTTACTCGCCAGACCACTCCTACAATGAGCAGTTCTTC
CASSYSPDHSYNEQFF
>TRBV9|TRBJ2-1|.|TRBD2
TGTGCCAGCAGCGTAGAGAGACTAGCGGACAATGAGCAGTTCTTC
CASSVERLADNEQFF
>TRBV12-5|TRBJ2-1|.|TRBD2
TGTGCTAGTGGTTCCGGAGGACTAGGTAATGAGCAGTTCTTC
CASGSGGLGNEQFF
>TRBV30|TRBJ2-2|.|TRBD1
TGTGCCTGGAGGGGTCGGACAGGGCAGGACACCGGGGAGCTGTTTTTT
CAWRGRTGQDTGELFF
>TRBV29-1|TRBJ1-1|few|TRBD1
TGCAGCGTTGAAGACCCGGGACAGGGGACCACTGAAGCTTTCTTT
CSVEDPGQGTTEAFF
>TRBV29-1|TRBJ2-2|.|TRBD2
TGCAGCGTTGAAGCTGCGGCGGGGGCCGGGGAGCTGTTTTTT
CSVEAAAGAGELFF
>TRBV7-2|TRBJ2-4|.|TRBD2
TGTGCCAGCAGCTTAGTGGGAGGGGCTCGTGGTGAGCAGTACTTC
CASSLVGGARGEQYF
>TRBV7-2|TRBJ1-5|.|.
TGTGCCAGCAGCTTCCCCCGACGGATGGATAGCAATCAGCCCCAGCATTTT
CASSFPRRMDSNQPQHF
>TRBV28|TRBJ1-2|.|.
TGTGCCAGCAGTTTTGGGGATACTAACTATGGCTACACCTTC
CASSFGDTNYGYTF